This TCR beta chain was found in a study of shared clonotypes between healthy human individuals. The overall study: The plates for each donor numbered three CD4 naive, three CD4 memory, two CD8 naive and one CD8 memory.

As concerns this clone: Its antigen is still unknown.

Assay: immunoSEQ multiplex PCR; the TCRdb copy retains only in-frame clones and omits some. The table lists about 2.4 million clones, 93% of them singletons, with 0.35% to 0.45% in the top ten. The study's findings and limits: It was anticipated that sequencing depth would influence how many clonotypes donors shared. Clonotypes shared by all four sorted-subset donors had higher generation probabilities than non-shared clonotypes. Between a handful of donors, naive CD4 clonotypes were shared at a level of roughly 5.5%.

Germline V CDR1 and CDR2: MDHEN, SYDVKM. The CDR3 loop spans 16 amino acids. V shed 7 bases and J 3 bases; nucleotides not matched to a gene: 10. Source material: naive CD4+ T cells from PBMCs. Sample subset: CD45RA+ positively selected. The gene calls are TRBV28 and TRBJ2-2; 8 bases agree with TRBD1. The clonotype was recovered from a man aged 18 to 30 in good health. Some clones in this sample may be carry-over from other donors' samples. CDR3: CASTSRTGSHTGELFF. The CDR3 region has the DNA TGTGCCAGCACCTCTAGGACAGGGTCCCACACCGGGGAGCTGTTTTTT. Filled out from reference TRBV28 and TRBJ2-2, the complete variable domain reads DVKVTQSSRYLVKRTGEKVFLECVQDMDHENMFWYRQDPGLGLRLIYFSYDVKMKEKGDIPEGYSVSREKKERFSLILESASTNQTSMYLCASTSRTGSHTGELFFGEGSRLTVL.